These T cell receptor beta chains were read from a single sample in a study of shared clonotypes between healthy human individuals. This table comes from immunoSEQ multiplex PCR, and its TCRdb copy is limited to in-frame clones, with some not included. The sample contains around 550,000 clones, approximately 95% of which appear only once. The sequenced sample consisted of naive CD8+ T cells sorted from blood. These receptors originate from a woman between 25 and 40 years old in good health. The CDR3 runs from the conserved cysteine through the conserved F or W. The D gene is left open where the match is weak. Only part of the rows carry a size: once, few, many, or a class if the clone is expanded.

size: .
V: TRBV27
D: TRBD2
J: TRBJ2-1
DNA: TGTGCCAGCAGTACGACTAGCGGGAGGGCCCATGAGCAGTTCTTC
CDR3: CASSTTSGRAHEQFF

size: .
V: TRBV6-5
D: TRBD1
J: TRBJ1-4
DNA: TGTGCCAGCAGTTACGGGCAGGGGGTTGAAAAACTGTTTTTT
CDR3: CASSYGQGVEKLFF

size: .
V: TRBV27
D: .
J: TRBJ2-7
DNA: TGTGCCAGCAGTTTGGGCCGGGGGTCCTCCTACGAGCAGTACTTC
CDR3: CASSLGRGSSYEQYF

size: .
V: TRBV11-2
D: .
J: TRBJ2-2
DNA: TGTGCCAGCAGAACAGGGCCGGTTAACACCGGGGAGCTGTTTTTT
CDR3: CASRTGPVNTGELFF

size: .
V: TRBV7-2
D: TRBD2
J: TRBJ2-7
DNA: TGTGCCAGCAGCGTAAGCGGGAGAGGCAACTACGAGCAGTACTTC
CDR3: CASSVSGRGNYEQYF

size: .
V: TRBV9
D: .
J: TRBJ2-7
DNA: TGTGCCAGCAGCTTCCGACTAGGAGGCGAGCAGTACTTC
CDR3: CASSFRLGGEQYF

size: .
V: TRBV19
D: .
J: TRBJ1-5
DNA: TGTGCCAGTAGCCAACAGGGTCAGCCCCAGCATTTT
CDR3: CASSQQGQPQHF

size: .
V: TRBV5-1
D: TRBD2
J: TRBJ2-7
DNA: TGCGCCAGCAGCGAAGGGACTAGCGGGTACTACGAGCAGTACTTC
CDR3: CASSEGTSGYYEQYF

size: .
V: TRBV5-8
D: .
J: TRBJ1-4
DNA: TGTGCCAGCAGCCCAAACTACGCCAGAGGGCCACCTAATGAAAAACTGTTTTTT
CDR3: CASSPNYARGPPNEKLFF

size: .
V: TRBV28
D: TRBD2
J: TRBJ2-5
DNA: TGTGCCAGCAGTTTTTGGGGACAGGGATTAACTAGCGGGAGGGCGCCTTTGGAGACCCAGTACTTC
CDR3: CASSFWGQGLTSGRAPLETQYF

size: .
V: TRBV29-1
D: .
J: TRBJ1-2
DNA: TGCAGCGTTCCCAATGGGGGTTCTACAGCATTTCCTAACTATGGCTACACCTTC
CDR3: CSVPNGGSTAFPNYGYTF

size: .
V: TRBV25-1
D: TRBD1
J: TRBJ1-4
DNA: TGTGCCAGCAGTGAACCTACAGGGGTGGGGGAAAAACTGTTTTTT
CDR3: CASSEPTGVGEKLFF

size: .
V: TRBV11-2
D: .
J: TRBJ1-1
DNA: TGTGCCAGCAGACCCCCTAGCGGGCCGAACACTGAAGCTTTCTTT
CDR3: CASRPPSGPNTEAFF

size: once
V: TRBV7-9
D: .
J: TRBJ2-1
DNA: TGTGCCAGCACCCTTTGGGACAATGAGCAGTTCTTC
CDR3: CASTLWDNEQFF

size: .
V: TRBV19
D: .
J: TRBJ2-7
DNA: TGTGCCAGTAAAATGGGCTACGAGCAGTACTTC
CDR3: CASKMGYEQYF

size: .
V: TRBV7-9
D: TRBD2
J: TRBJ2-7
DNA: TGTGCCAGCAGCCCTATGGTTAGCGGGGATTCCTACGAGCAGTACTTC
CDR3: CASSPMVSGDSYEQYF

size: .
V: TRBV9
D: .
J: TRBJ2-3
DNA: TGTGCCAGCAGTCCTAGGATCGGCACAGATACGCAGTATTTT
CDR3: CASSPRIGTDTQYF

size: .
V: TRBV5-1
D: .
J: TRBJ2-7
DNA: TGCGCCAGCAGCTTGGTTTTGGGGACAAGCTACGAGCAGTACTTC
CDR3: CASSLVLGTSYEQYF

size: .
V: TRBV5-1
D: .
J: TRBJ1-1
DNA: TGCGCCAGCAGCCCGCGGACGGGAAACACTGAAGCTTTCTTT
CDR3: CASSPRTGNTEAFF

size: .
V: TRBV6-5
D: .
J: TRBJ2-7
DNA: TGTGCCAGCAGTTACTCTCAGCAGAGCTACGAGCAGTACTTC
CDR3: CASSYSQQSYEQYF

size: few
V: TRBV27
D: .
J: TRBJ1-2
DNA: TGTGCCAGCAGTCTGGGGGGTGGGAGTGGCTACACCTTC
CDR3: CASSLGGGSGYTF

size: .
V: TRBV13
D: .
J: TRBJ2-7
DNA: TGTGCCAGCAGCTTAGCTGGAGTCTACGAGCAGTACTTC
CDR3: CASSLAGVYEQYF

size: once
V: TRBV11-2
D: TRBD1
J: TRBJ2-7
DNA: TGTGCCAGCAGCTGGCCGGGACAGGGCACCATCCCTACCTACGAGCAGTACTTC
CDR3: CASSWPGQGTIPTYEQYF

size: .
V: TRBV6-1
D: .
J: TRBJ1-3
DNA: TGTGCCAGCAGTGAATATCGTAGGTGGCAAAGCTCTGGAAACACCATATATTTT
CDR3: CASSEYRRWQSSGNTIYF

size: few
V: TRBV2
D: .
J: TRBJ1-2
DNA: TGTGCCGCGCCGGGGCAGGGCTATGGCTACACCTTC
CDR3: CAAPGQGYGYTF

size: .
V: TRBV6-5
D: .
J: TRBJ2-7
DNA: TGTGCCAGCAGTCTAGAACAGGGCCTCTACGAGCAGTACTTC
CDR3: CASSLEQGLYEQYF

size: .
V: TRBV27
D: .
J: TRBJ1-2
DNA: TGTGCCAGCGGGACTCTCTATGGCTACACCTTC
CDR3: CASGTLYGYTF

size: .
V: TRBV5-8
D: TRBD2
J: TRBJ2-1
DNA: TGTGCCAGCAGCCGGACTAGCGGGAGTATCAATGAGCAGTTCTTC
CDR3: CASSRTSGSINEQFF

size: .
V: TRBV27
D: .
J: TRBJ2-3
DNA: TGTGCCAGCAGTCATTTGCCTCTGAGGTTGGCAGATACGCAGTATTTT
CDR3: CASSHLPLRLADTQYF

size: .
V: TRBV27
D: TRBD2
J: TRBJ2-1
DNA: TGTGCCAGCAGTTTCTCCGGACTAGCGGGGCGGGTCTTC
CDR3: CASSFSGLAGRVF

size: .
V: TRBV9
D: .
J: TRBJ2-1
DNA: TGTGCCAGCAGCGTAGAATTAGAATCCTACAATGAGCAGTTCTTC
CDR3: CASSVELESYNEQFF

size: .
V: TRBV12-5
D: TRBD2
J: TRBJ2-5
DNA: TGTGCTAGTGGTTTGGAGCCGGGACTAGCGGGATGGGAGACCCAGTACTTC
CDR3: CASGLEPGLAGWETQYF

size: .
V: TRBV29-1
D: TRBD1
J: TRBJ2-7
DNA: TGCAGCGTTGTTGGGGACAGGGCCTACGAGCAGTACTTC
CDR3: CSVVGDRAYEQYF